This T cell receptor beta chain was recovered during a study of cytomegalovirus exposure and HLA in healthy donors. CDR1 and CDR2 from the germline V gene are MNHEY and SVGAGI. This CDR3 has 15 residues. The V segment lost 4 bases and the J segment 4 bases; nucleotides outside the gene matches: 5. Vbeta (60) and Jbeta (13) primers were used in the PCR. The table came from immunoSEQ multiplex PCR; TCRdb's copy has only in-frame clones and leaves some out. The data show around 130,000 clones, around 85% seen once. The TCR sequence derives from a female donor in good health and CMV-seronegative. The sample was PBMCs. The chain joins TRBV6-5 to TRBJ2-5, with TRBD2 identical over 11 bases. CDR3 nucleotide sequence: TGTGCCAGCAGTTTAACACTAGCGGGAGTAGAGACCCAGTACTTC. Translation gives CASSLTLAGVETQYF.